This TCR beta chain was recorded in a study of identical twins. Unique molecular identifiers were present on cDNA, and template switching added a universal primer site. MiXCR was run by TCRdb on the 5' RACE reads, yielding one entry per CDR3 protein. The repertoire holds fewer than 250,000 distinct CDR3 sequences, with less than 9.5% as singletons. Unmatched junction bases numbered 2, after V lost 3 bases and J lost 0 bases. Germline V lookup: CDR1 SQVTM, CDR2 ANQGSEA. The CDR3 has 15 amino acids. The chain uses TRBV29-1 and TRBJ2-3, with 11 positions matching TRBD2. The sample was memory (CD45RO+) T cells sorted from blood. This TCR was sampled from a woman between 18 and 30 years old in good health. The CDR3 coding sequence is TGCAGCGTTGATGGGACTAGCGGTAGCACAGATACGCAGTATTTT. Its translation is CSVDGTSGSTDTQYF.